Presented here are 15 T cell receptor beta chains from one specimen sequenced in a study of T cells in Graves' hyperthyroidism and ophthalmopathy. Researchers amplified the TCR beta CDR3 regions from RNA transcripts. The HTBI set primed first-round TCR CDR3 RT-PCR. One entry per CDR3 protein results from TCRdb running MiXCR on the multiplex PCR reads. Here the sample spans 560,000 or so distinct CDR3 sequences, less than 20% being singletons. The sample was blood. Receptor source: a man aged 40-49 years with Graves' ophthalmopathy.

This clonotype was counted a few times. This chain joins TRBV9 and TRBJ2-3; possibly TRBD1 for D (5 bases). Deletions cut 1 base from V and 1 base from J, with 10 bases between. The CDR3 runs 15 residues. CDR1 SGDLS and CDR2 YYNGEE come from the germline V gene. The CDR3 DNA follows: TGTGCCAGCAGCGTAAAGGACACCGGCACAGATACGCAGTATTTT. This sequence encodes CASSVKDTGTDTQYF.

This clonotype occurred many times. CDR3 region: CAWRRMGRGYTF. The CDR3 region has the DNA TGTGCCTGGAGGAGGATGGGGAGGGGCTACACCTTC. This rearrangement joins TRBV30 to TRBJ1-2, with unresolved D. The length of the CDR3 is 12 residues. Trimming pared 3 bases from V and 8 bases from J, leaving 13 bases between. The germline V gene encodes CDR1 GTSNPN and CDR2 SVGIG (reference sequence). Using reference TRBV30 and TRBJ1-2 for the parts outside the CDR3, the full variable domain is SQTIHQWPATLVQPVGSPLSLECTVEGTSNPNLYWYRQAAGRGLQLLFYSVGIGQISSEVPQNLSASRPQDRQFILSSKKLLLSDSGFYLCAWRRMGRGYTFGSGTRLTVV.

This clonotype was observed a handful of times. This rearrangement joins TRBV6-5 to TRBJ2-1, with 11 bases matching TRBD2. The CDR3 runs 16 residues. After removal of 2 bases from V and 4 bases from J, the junction contained 4 bases not matched to a gene. The V gene's germline CDR1 is MNHEY and CDR2 SVGAGI. The CDR3 protein is CASSYEASGRYNEQFF. In DNA form, the CDR3 reads TGTGCCAGCAGTTACGAGGCTAGCGGGAGGTACAATGAGCAGTTCTTC.

This clonotype was counted ten times or more. CDR3 DNA sequence: TGCAGTGCTGCCAATGCCGGGACCGGCACAGATACGCAGTATTTT. Translating it yields CSAANAGTGTDTQYF. The V call is TRBV20-1, the J call TRBJ2-3, with D perhaps given as TRBD1 or TRBD2 (5 bases each). Germline V lookup: CDR1 DFQATT, CDR2 SNEGSKA (reference sequence). The CDR3 spans 15 residues. Trimming left V 5 bases short and J 1 base short, with 16 bases between.

This clonotype was seen ten or more times. CDR3 in amino acids: CASSRSVRETQYF. CDR3 bases: TGTGCCAGCAGCCGTAGCGTTCGGGAGACCCAGTACTTC. The J gene is TRBJ2-5, the V gene TRBV7-8; perhaps TRBD2 as D (5 bases). Per the germline V gene, CDR1 is SGHVS and CDR2 is FQNEAQ. The CDR3 is 13 amino acids. Trimming took 5 bases from V and 5 from J, leaving 12 bases between them. Variable domain in full (rest from reference TRBV7-8 and TRBJ2-5): GAGVSQSPRYKVAKRGQDVALRCDPISGHVSLFWYQQALGQGPEFLTYFQNEAQLDKSGLPSDRFFAERPEGSVSTLKIQRTQQEDSAVYLCASSRSVRETQYFGPGTRLLVL.

This clonotype was seen a handful of times. The chain uses TRBV6-5 and TRBJ1-2; 10 bases line up with TRBD1. The V segment lost 2 bases and the J segment 3 bases; nucleotides outside the gene matches: 3. Germline assignment: CDR1 MNHEY and CDR2 SVGAGI. This CDR3 has 15 amino acids. CDR3 bases: TGTGCCAGCAGTTACGGGGACAGGGGCCACTATGGCTACACCTTC. This encodes CASSYGDRGHYGYTF.

The genes are TRBV9 and TRBJ1-2; TRBD1 matches at 7 bases. This CDR3 region has 14 residues. The germline CDR1 and CDR2 sequences are SGDLS and YYNGEE. The V gene end was trimmed by 3 bases and the J gene end by 0 bases; junction bases not matched to a gene: 2. The CDR3 DNA is TGTGCCAGCAGCGCACAGGGGACTAACTATGGCTACACCTTC. This sequence encodes CASSAQGTNYGYTF.

This clonotype was picked up many times. The chain combines TRBV4-1 with TRBJ2-7; 7 bases are a match to TRBD2. The CDR3 has 16 amino acids. In germline, CDR1 is MGHRA, CDR2 YSYEKL. V gave up 6 bases and J gave up 2 bases; unmatched junction bases: 13. CDR3 sequence: CASSPFPSGITYEQYF. The CDR3 coding sequence is TGCGCCAGCAGTCCTTTCCCCAGCGGGATCACCTACGAGCAGTACTTC.

This clonotype was recorded at least ten times. V is TRBV12-3 or TRBV12-4 and J is TRBJ2-1; 11 positions agree with TRBD2. CDR3 size: 16 residues. V lost 2 bases, J lost 5 bases, and 5 bases stayed unmatched. Here the CDR3 reads CASSLISGGVHNEQFF. In nucleotides, the CDR3 is TGTGCCAGCAGTTTAATTAGCGGGGGGGTCCACAATGAGCAGTTCTTC.

This clonotype appeared many times. This sequence joins TRBV7-8 and TRBJ2-2; perhaps TRBD1 as D (5 bases). Trimming cost V 1 base and J 7 bases, with 13 bases left between them. Germline V gene sequence: CDR1 SGHVS, CDR2 FQNEAQ. CDR3 length: 15 amino acids. In nucleotides, the CDR3 is TGTGCCAGCAGCTTAGGGGGCTGGAACGACGGGGAGCTGTTTTTT. Amino acid sequence: CASSLGGWNDGELFF.

Remarks on this clonotype: Just one base apart from a much larger clone, this may be a read error. This chain connects TRBV5-1 to TRBJ2-1; 13 bases are shared with TRBD2. This CDR3 spans 17 amino acids. The germline V gene has CDR1 SGHRS and CDR2 YFSETQ. V gave up 2 bases and J gave up 9 bases; unmatched junction bases: 11. CDR3 in DNA: TGCGCCAGCAGCTTAACTAGCGGGGGGGCACGGGCCAGTGAGCAGTTCTTC. Translation: CASSLTSGGARASEQFF. The full variable domain, with the rest looked up from reference TRBV5-1 and TRBJ2-1, is KAGVTQTPRYLIKTRGQQVTLSCSPISGHRSVSWYQQTPGQGLQFLFEYFSETQRNKGNFPGRFSGRQFSNSRSEMNVSTLELGDSALYLCASSLTSGGARASEQFFGPGTRLTVL.

V usage is TRBV7-8 and J usage is TRBJ2-3; 10 nucleotides align to TRBD2. V lost 5 bases, J lost 2 bases, and 7 bases stayed unmatched. Looked up from germline, CDR1 is SGHVS and CDR2 is FQNEAQ. The CDR3 covers 16 residues. The CDR3 protein is CASSPTSGIYTDTQYF. The CDR3 nucleotides read TGTGCCAGCAGCCCTACTAGCGGGATTTACACAGATACGCAGTATTTT. The complete variable domain, with remaining parts taken from reference TRBV7-8 and TRBJ2-3, reads GAGVSQSPRYKVAKRGQDVALRCDPISGHVSLFWYQQALGQGPEFLTYFQNEAQLDKSGLPSDRFFAERPEGSVSTLKIQRTQQEDSAVYLCASSPTSGIYTDTQYFGPGTRLTVL.

CDR3: CASSQSVGGNTEAFF. CDR3 nucleotide sequence: TGCGCCAGCAGCCAATCCGTGGGGGGGAACACTGAAGCTTTCTTT. The V gene is TRBV4-1, the J gene TRBJ1-1; weak D call: TRBD1 (5 bases). Per germline, CDR1 MGHRA and CDR2 YSYEKL. V was cut by 2 bases and J by 1 base, with 11 bases left in between. The length of the CDR3 is 15 residues.

The chain uses TRBV5-1 and TRBJ2-2, with a tentative D call TRBD1 (6 bases). Looked up from germline, CDR1 is SGHRS and CDR2 is YFSETQ. The CDR3 is 15 residues long. V shed 4 bases and J shed 6 bases, with 16 bases lying between them. CDR3: CASSPIFTGSGELFF. DNA for the CDR3: TGCGCCAGCAGCCCAATCTTTACAGGGTCCGGGGAGCTGTTTTTT. The full variable domain, rest sourced from reference TRBV5-1 and TRBJ2-2, is KAGVTQTPRYLIKTRGQQVTLSCSPISGHRSVSWYQQTPGQGLQFLFEYFSETQRNKGNFPGRFSGRQFSNSRSEMNVSTLELGDSALYLCASSPIFTGSGELFFGEGSRLTVL.

This clonotype came up many times. The CDR3 spells CASSFQQSSYEQYF. CDR3 sequence (DNA): TGTGCCAGCAGCTTTCAGCAGAGCTCCTACGAGCAGTACTTC. The genes are TRBV7-2 and TRBJ2-7; D gene ambiguous. This CDR3 comprises 14 residues. Trimming removed 3 bases at V and 0 bases at J, with 9 bases between. Germline CDR1 is SGHTA and CDR2 is FQGNSA.